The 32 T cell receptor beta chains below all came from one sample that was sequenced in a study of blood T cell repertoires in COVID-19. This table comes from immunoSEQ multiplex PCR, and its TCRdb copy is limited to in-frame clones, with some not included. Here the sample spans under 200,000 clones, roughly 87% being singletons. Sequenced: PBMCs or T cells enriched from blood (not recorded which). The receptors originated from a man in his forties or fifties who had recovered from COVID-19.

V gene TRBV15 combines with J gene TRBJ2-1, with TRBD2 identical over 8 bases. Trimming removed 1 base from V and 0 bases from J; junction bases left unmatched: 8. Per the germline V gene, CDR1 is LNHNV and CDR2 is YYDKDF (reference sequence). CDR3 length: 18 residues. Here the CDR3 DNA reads TGTGCCACCAGCAGAGCTGTCATAGGGACTAGCTCCTACAATGAGCAGTTCTTC. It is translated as CATSRAVIGTSSYNEQFF.

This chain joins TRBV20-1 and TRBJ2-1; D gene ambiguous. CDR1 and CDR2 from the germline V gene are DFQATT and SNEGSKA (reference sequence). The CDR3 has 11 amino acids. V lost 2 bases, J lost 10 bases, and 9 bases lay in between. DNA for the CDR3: TGCAGTGCTAGAACCCCTAGAGAGCAGTTCTTC. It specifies CSARTPREQFF.

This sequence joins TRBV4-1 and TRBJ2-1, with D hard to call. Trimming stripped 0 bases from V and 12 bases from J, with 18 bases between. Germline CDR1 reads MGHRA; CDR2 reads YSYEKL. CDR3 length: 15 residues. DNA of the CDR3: TGCGCCAGCAGCCAAGATTATCCTGTCCTCCAGGCGCAGTTCTTC. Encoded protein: CASSQDYPVLQAQFF.

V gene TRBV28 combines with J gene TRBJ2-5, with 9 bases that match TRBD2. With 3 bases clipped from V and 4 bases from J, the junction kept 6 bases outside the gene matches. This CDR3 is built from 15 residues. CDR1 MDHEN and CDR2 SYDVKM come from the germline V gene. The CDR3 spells CASSFLAGFLETQYF. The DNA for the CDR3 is TGTGCCAGCAGTTTTCTAGCGGGGTTCCTAGAGACCCAGTACTTC.

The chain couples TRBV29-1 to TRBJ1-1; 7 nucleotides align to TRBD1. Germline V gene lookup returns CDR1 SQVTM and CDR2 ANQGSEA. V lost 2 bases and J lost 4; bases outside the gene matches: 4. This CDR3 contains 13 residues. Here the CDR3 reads CSVEKGTATEAFF. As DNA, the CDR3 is TGCAGCGTTGAAAAAGGGACAGCCACTGAAGCTTTCTTT.

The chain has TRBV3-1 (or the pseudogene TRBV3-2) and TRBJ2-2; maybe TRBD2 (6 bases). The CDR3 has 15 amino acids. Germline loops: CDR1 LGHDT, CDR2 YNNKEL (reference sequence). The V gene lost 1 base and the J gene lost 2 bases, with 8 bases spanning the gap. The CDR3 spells CASSQAGLNTGELFF. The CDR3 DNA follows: TGTGCCAGCAGCCAAGCCGGACTAAACACCGGGGAGCTGTTTTTT.

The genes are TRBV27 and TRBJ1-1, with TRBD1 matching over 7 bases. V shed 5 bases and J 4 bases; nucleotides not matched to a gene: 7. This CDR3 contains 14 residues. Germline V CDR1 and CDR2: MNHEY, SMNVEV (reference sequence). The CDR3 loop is CASSLTGWRTEAFF. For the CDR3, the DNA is TGTGCCAGCAGTCTGACAGGGTGGCGCACTGAAGCTTTCTTT.

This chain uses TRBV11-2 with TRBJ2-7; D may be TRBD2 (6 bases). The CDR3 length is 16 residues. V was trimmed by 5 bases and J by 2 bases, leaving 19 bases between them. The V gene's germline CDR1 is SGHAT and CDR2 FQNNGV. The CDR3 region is CASSPLGLAKPYEQYF. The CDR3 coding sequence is TGTGCCAGCAGCCCCCTCGGGCTAGCGAAGCCCTACGAGCAGTACTTC.

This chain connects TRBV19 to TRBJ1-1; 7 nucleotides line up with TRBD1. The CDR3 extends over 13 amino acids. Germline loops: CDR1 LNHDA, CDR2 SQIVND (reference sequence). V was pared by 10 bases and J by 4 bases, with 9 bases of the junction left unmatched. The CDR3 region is CATTGERVTEAFF. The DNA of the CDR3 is TGTGCCACCACAGGGGAAAGGGTCACTGAAGCTTTCTTT.

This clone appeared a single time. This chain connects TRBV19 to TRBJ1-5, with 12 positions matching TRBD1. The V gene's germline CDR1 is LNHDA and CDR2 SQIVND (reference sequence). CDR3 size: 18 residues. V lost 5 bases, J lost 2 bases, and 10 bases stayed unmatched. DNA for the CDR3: TGTGCCAGTAGTGCCACCGGGACAGGGGGCAGGGGCAATCAGCCCCAGCATTTT. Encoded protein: CASSATGTGGRGNQPQHF.

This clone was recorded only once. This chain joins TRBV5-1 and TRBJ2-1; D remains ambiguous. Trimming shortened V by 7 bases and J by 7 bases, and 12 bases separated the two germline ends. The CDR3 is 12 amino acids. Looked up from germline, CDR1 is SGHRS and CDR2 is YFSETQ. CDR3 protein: CASGRDLNEQFF. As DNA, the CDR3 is TGCGCCAGCGGCCGCGACTTAAATGAGCAGTTCTTC.

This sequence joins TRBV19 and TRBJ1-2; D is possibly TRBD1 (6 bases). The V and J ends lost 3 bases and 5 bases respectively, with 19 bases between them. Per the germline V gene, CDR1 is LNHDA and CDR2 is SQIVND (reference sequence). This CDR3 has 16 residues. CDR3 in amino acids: CASSMLSGSGAYGYTF. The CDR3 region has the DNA TGTGCCAGTAGTATGTTATCGGGCTCAGGGGCTTATGGCTACACCTTC.

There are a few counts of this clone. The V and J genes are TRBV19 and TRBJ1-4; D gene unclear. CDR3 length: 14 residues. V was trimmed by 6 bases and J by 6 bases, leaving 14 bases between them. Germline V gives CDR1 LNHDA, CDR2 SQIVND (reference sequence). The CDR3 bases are TGTGCCAGTAGGTCCTGGCAACAAGATGAAAAACTGTTTTTT. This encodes CASRSWQQDEKLFF.

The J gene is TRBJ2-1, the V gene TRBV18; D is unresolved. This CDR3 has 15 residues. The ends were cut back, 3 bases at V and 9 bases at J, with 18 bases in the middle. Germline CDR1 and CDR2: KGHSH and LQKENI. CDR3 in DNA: TGTGCCAGCTCACCCTACGGTCAGGCGAGAGCTGAGCAGTTCTTC. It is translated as CASSPYGQARAEQFF.

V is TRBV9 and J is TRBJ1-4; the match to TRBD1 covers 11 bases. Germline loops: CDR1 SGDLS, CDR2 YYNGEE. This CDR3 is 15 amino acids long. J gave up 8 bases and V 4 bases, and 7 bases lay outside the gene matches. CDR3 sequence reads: CASSPGQGAYEKLFF. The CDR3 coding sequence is TGTGCCAGCAGCCCAGGACAGGGGGCTTACGAAAAACTGTTTTTT.

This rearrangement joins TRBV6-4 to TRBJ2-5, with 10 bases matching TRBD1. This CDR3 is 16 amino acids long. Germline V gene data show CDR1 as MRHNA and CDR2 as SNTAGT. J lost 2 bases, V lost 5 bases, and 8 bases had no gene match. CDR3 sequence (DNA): TGTGCCAGCAGTAACTGGGACAGGGGCACACAAGAGACCCAGTACTTC. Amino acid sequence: CASSNWDRGTQETQYF.

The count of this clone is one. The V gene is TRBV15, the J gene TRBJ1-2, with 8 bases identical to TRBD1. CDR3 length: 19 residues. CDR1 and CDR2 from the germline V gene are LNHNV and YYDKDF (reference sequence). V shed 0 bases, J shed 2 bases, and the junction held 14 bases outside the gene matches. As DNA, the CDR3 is TGTGCCACCAGCAGAGACATGGGCGGACAGGGCCAGAAAAACTATGGCTACACCTTC. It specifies CATSRDMGGQGQKNYGYTF.

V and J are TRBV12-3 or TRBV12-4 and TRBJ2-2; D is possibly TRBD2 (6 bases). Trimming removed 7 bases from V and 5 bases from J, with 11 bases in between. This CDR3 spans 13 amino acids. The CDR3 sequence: CASTGGVTGELFF. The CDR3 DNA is TGTGCCAGCACCGGGGGAGTAACCGGGGAGCTGTTTTTT.

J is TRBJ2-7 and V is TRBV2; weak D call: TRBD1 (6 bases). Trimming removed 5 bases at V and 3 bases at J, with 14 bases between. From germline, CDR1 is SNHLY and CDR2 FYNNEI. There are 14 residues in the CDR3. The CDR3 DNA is TGTGCCAGCAGTAGCGGCAGGGGTGGCTACGAGCAGTACTTC. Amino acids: CASSSGRGGYEQYF.

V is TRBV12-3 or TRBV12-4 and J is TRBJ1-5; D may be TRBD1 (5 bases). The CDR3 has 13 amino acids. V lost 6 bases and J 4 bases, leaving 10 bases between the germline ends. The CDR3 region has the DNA TGTGCCAGCAGCCTGGGACTAAATCAGCCCCAGCATTTT. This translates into CASSLGLNQPQHF.

The CDR3 bases are TGTGCCAGCAGCTTGGAAACGAGGGCTGAAGCTTTCTTT. Encoded protein: CASSLETRAEAFF. This chain links TRBV5-8 with TRBJ1-1, with unresolved D. The germline V and J ends were trimmed by 0 bases and 6 bases, with 9 bases remaining between them. CDR3 length: 13 amino acids. Per the germline V gene, CDR1 is SGHTS and CDR2 is YDEGEE.

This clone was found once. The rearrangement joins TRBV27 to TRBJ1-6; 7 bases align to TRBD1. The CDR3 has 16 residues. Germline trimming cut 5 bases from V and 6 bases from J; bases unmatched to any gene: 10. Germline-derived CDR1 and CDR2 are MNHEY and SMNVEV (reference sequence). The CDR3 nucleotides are TGTGCCAGCAGTCAAAGGGGGCTTGGGGGTAATTCACCCCTCCACTTT. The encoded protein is CASSQRGLGGNSPLHF.

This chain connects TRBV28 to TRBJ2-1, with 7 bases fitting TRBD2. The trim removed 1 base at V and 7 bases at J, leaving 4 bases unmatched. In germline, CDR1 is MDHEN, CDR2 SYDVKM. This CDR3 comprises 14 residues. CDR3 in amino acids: CASSLLGGINEQFF. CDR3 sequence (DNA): TGTGCCAGCAGTTTATTGGGGGGGATAAATGAGCAGTTCTTC.

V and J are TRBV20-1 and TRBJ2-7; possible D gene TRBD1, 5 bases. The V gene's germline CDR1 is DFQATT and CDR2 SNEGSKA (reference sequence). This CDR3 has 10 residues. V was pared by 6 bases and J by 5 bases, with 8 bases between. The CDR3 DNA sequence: TGCAGTGCGGCCAGGGACGAGCAGTACTTC. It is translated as CSAARDEQYF.

For the CDR3, the DNA is TGTGCCAGCAGCCCGAGCGGGGGCCTAGCCAAAAACATTCAGTACTTC. As protein: CASSPSGGLAKNIQYF. This chain connects TRBV3-1 (or the pseudogene TRBV3-2) to TRBJ2-4, with TRBD2 matching 8 bases. The CDR3 spans 16 residues. Trimming cost V 4 bases and J 0 bases; bases outside gene matches: 5. Germline values: CDR1 LGHDT, CDR2 YNNKEL (reference sequence).

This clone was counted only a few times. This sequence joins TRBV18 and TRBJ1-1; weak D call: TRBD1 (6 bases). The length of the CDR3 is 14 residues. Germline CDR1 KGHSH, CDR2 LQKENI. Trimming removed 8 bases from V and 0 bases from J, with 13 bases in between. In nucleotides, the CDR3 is TGTGCCAGCACAAACAGGGCGGTGAACACTGAAGCTTTCTTT. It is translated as CASTNRAVNTEAFF.

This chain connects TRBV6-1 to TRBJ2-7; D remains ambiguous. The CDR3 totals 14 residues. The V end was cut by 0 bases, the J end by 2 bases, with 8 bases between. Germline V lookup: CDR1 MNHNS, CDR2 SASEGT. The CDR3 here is CASSEAALTYEQYF. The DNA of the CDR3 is TGTGCCAGCAGTGAAGCGGCCTTGACCTACGAGCAGTACTTC.

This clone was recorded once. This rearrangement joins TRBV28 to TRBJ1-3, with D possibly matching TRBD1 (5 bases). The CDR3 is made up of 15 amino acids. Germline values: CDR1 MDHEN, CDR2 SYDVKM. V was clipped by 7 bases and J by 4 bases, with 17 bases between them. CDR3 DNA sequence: TGTGCCAGCACGAGAGGCGGGGGTGCAGGAAACACCATATATTTT. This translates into CASTRGGGAGNTIYF.

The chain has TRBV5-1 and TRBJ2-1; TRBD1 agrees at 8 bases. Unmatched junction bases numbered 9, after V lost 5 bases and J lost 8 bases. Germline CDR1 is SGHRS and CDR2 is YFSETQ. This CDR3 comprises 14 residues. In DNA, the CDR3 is TGCGCCAGCAGTCTAACTCAGGGGGCGTATGAGCAGTTCTTC. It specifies CASSLTQGAYEQFF.

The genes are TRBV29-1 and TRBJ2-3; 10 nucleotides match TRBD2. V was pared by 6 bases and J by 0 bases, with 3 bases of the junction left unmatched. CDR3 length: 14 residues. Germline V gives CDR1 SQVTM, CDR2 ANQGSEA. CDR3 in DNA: TGCAGCGTGGGACTAGCGACTAGCACAGATACGCAGTATTTT. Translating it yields CSVGLATSTDTQYF.

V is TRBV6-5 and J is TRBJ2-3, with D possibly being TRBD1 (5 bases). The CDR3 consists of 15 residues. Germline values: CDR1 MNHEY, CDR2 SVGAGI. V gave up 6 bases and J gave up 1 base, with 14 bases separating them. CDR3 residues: CASRVNRFGTDTQYF. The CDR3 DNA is TGTGCCAGCAGAGTTAACAGGTTCGGCACAGATACGCAGTATTTT.

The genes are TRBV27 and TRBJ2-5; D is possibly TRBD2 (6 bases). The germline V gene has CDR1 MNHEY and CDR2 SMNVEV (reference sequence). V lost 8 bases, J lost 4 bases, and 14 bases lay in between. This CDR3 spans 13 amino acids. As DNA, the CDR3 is TGTGCCAGCCCTTTCGTGGGGGGAGAGACCCAGTACTTC. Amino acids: CASPFVGGETQYF.